Below, 5 T cell receptor beta chains from the same sample are listed, as sequenced in a study of PD-1 blockade in classical Hodgkin lymphoma. Every patient experienced relapse after autologous stem cell transplantation, and brentuximab vedotin exposure varied. Profiled with immunoSEQ multiplex PCR; TCRdb holds only in-frame clones, not every one. The sample lists around 65,000 clones; approximately 89% were seen once. The material sequenced was peripheral blood mononuclear cells (PBMCs), taken at baseline. These TCRs come from a human donor with classical Hodgkin lymphoma.

The chain employs TRBV9 and TRBJ1-1; TRBD1 might be the D (5 bases). The germline gives CDR1 SGDLS, CDR2 YYNGEE. This CDR3 has 16 residues. Trimming took off 3 bases at V and 1 base at J, with 16 bases between the two ends. The CDR3 loop reads CASSARVDIQNTEAFF. CDR3 in DNA: TGTGCCAGCAGCGCCCGGGTGGACATCCAGAACACTGAAGCTTTCTTT.

This clone was picked up a small number of times. The V call is TRBV6-5, the J call TRBJ1-2; D perhaps matches TRBD1 (6 bases). Germline V lookup: CDR1 MNHEY, CDR2 SVGAGI. Trimming took off 0 bases at V and 3 bases at J, with 8 bases between the two ends. The CDR3 is made up of 14 amino acids. The CDR3 DNA is TGTGCCAGCAGTTACTCGCCAGGGGACTATGGCTACACCTTC. Protein: CASSYSPGDYGYTF.

The chain combines TRBV7-7 with TRBJ2-1; TRBD1 agrees at 7 bases. The CDR3 sequence is 15 residues long. CDR1 SSHAT and CDR2 FNYEAQ come from the germline V gene (reference sequence). Losses at the gene ends were 0 bases for V and 3 bases for J; bases not matched to a gene: 2. The DNA of the CDR3 is TGTGCCAGCAGCTTAGCTCGGGACAGCTACAATGAGCAGTTCTTC. This encodes CASSLARDSYNEQFF. Full variable domain (remainder filled in from reference TRBV7-7 and TRBJ2-1): GAGVSQSPRYKVTKRGQDVTLRCDPISSHATLYWYQQALGQGPEFLTYFNYEAQPDKSGLPSDRFSAERPEGSISTLTIQRTEQRDSAMYRCASSLARDSYNEQFFGPGTRLTVL.

The chain has TRBV7-2 and TRBJ1-4; D is ambiguous. From germline, CDR1 is SGHTA and CDR2 FQGNSA. V lost 5 bases, J lost 1 base, and 14 bases lay in between. The CDR3 extends over 16 amino acids. The CDR3 bases are TGTGCCAGCAGCAAAAACATAATCGGAACTAATGAAAAACTGTTTTTT. Encoded protein: CASSKNIIGTNEKLFF. The variable domain in full, completed from reference TRBV7-2 and TRBJ1-4, reads GAGVSQSPSNKVTEKGKDVELRCDPISGHTALYWYRQSLGQGLEFLIYFQGNSAPDKSGLPSDRFSAERTGGSVSTLTIQRTQQEDSAVYLCASSKNIIGTNEKLFFGSGTQLSVL.

The chain combines TRBV28 with TRBJ2-7; D call uncertain. With 3 bases removed from V and 5 bases from J, the gap between germline ends came to 11 bases. The germline V gene has CDR1 MDHEN and CDR2 SYDVKM. CDR3 length equals 13 residues. In DNA, the CDR3 is TGTGCCAGCAGTTTGTGGATCGGCAACGAGCAGTACTTC. It translates to CASSLWIGNEQYF.